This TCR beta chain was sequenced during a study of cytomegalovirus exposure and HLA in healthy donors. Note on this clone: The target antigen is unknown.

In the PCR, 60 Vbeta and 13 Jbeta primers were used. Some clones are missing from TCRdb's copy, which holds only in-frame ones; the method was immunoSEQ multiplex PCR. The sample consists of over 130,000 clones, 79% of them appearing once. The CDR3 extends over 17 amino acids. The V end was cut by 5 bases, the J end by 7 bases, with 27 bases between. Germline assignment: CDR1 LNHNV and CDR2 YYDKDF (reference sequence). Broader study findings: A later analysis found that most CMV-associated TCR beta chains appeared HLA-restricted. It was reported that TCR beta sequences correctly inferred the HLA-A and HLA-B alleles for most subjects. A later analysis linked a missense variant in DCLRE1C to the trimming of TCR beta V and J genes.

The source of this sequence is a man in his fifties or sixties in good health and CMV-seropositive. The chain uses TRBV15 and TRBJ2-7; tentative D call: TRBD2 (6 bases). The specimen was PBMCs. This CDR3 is CATSGGLGGGRTGEQYF. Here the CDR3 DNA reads TGTGCCACCAGCGGGGGACTGGGTGGCGGTAGGACGGGGGAGCAGTACTTC.